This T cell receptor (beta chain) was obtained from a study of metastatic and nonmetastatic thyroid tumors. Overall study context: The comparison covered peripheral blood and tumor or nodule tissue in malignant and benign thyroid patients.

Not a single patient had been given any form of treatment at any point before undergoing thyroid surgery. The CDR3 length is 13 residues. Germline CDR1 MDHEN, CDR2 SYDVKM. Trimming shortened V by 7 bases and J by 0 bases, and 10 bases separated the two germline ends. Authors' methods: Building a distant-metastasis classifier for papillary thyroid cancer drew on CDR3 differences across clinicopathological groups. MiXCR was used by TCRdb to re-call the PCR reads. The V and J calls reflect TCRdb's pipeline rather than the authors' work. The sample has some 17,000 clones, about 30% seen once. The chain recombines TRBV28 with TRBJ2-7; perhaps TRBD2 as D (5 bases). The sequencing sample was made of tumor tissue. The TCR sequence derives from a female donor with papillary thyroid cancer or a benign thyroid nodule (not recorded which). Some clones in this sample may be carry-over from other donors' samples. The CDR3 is CASKEGFSYEQYF. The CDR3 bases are TGTGCCAGCAAAGAGGGTTTCTCCTACGAGCAGTACTTC.